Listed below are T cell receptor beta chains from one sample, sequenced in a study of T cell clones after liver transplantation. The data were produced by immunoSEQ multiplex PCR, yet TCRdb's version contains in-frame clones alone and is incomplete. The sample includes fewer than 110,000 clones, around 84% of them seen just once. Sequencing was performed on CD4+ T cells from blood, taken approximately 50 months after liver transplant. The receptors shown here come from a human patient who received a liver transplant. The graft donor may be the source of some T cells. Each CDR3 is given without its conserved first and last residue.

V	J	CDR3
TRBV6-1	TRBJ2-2	ASSLGTGELF
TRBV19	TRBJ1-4	ASSMVSMGELF
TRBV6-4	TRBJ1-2	ASSNTGGYGYT
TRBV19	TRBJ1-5	ASRTGGVQPQH
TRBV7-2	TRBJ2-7	ASSLEPIQREQY
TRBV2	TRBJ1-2	ASSRDRPANYGYT
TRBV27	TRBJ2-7	ASSPRQGVHEQY
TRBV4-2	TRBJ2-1	ASSQEGSTGNEQF
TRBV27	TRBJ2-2	ASSLPYHFGGGGELF
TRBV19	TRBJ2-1	ASSIGGLAGHEQF